The 29 T cell receptor beta chains reported below all come from one sample, sequenced in a study of CD8 T cells in Susac syndrome. After extraction with the RNeasy kit, about 0.45 to 1 ug of the RNA was reverse transcribed using random hexamers. TCRdb passed the immunoSEQ multiplex PCR reads through MiXCR, listing each CDR3 protein once. The data hold some 130,000 distinct CDR3 sequences, with roughly 94% observed a single time. The sequenced sample consisted of CD8+ T cells from PBMCs. These receptors were obtained from a human donor with Susac syndrome.

This chain connects TRBV7-2 to TRBJ1-2; D is ambiguous. Germline V gene sequence: CDR1 SGHTA, CDR2 FQGNSA. Trimming left V 6 bases short and J 4 bases short, with 12 bases between. This CDR3 is built from 13 residues. CDR3 nucleotide sequence: TGTGCCAGCAGACCTGTAGGCTTCTATGGCTACACCTTC. As protein: CASRPVGFYGYTF. The complete variable domain, with remaining parts taken from reference TRBV7-2 and TRBJ1-2, reads GAGVSQSPSNKVTEKGKDVELRCDPISGHTALYWYRQSLGQGLEFLIYFQGNSAPDKSGLPSDRFSAERTGGSVSTLTIQRTQQEDSAVYLCASRPVGFYGYTFGSGTRLTVV.

The genes are TRBV7-9 and TRBJ2-2, with D hard to call. Between the trimmed V and J ends, which lost 2 bases and 4 bases, there was a span of 8 bases. The CDR3 sequence is 14 residues long. In germline, CDR1 is SEHNR, CDR2 FQNEAQ (reference sequence). Written as DNA, the CDR3 is TGTGCCAGCAGCTTAAGTAGTTTCACCGGGGAGCTGTTTTTT. Translated: CASSLSSFTGELFF.

The rearrangement uses TRBV7-8 and TRBJ2-7; 9 bases align to TRBD1. Looked up from germline, CDR1 is SGHVS and CDR2 is FQNEAQ. The CDR3 is made up of 16 amino acids. Germline trimming cut 6 bases from V and 1 base from J; bases unmatched to any gene: 10. CDR3 nucleotides: TGTGCCAGCAGACGTCCGGGACAGGGTCCTTCCTACGAGCAGTACTTC. Its translation: CASRRPGQGPSYEQYF.

In its sample, this clonotype was seen once. The chain carries TRBV12-3 or TRBV12-4 and TRBJ1-1, with D perhaps TRBD1 (5 bases). The V gene lost 5 bases and the J gene lost 4 bases, with 20 bases spanning the gap. CDR3 length equals 16 residues. This chain's CDR3 is CASSGRTSPAITEAFF. The CDR3 DNA reads as TGTGCCAGCAGTGGAAGGACATCCCCGGCGATCACTGAAGCTTTCTTT.

The J gene is TRBJ2-7, the V gene TRBV21-1; the table assigns TRBD2, which was not confirmed against the DNA. TRBV21-1 is listed as a pseudogene. The CDR3 consists of 15 residues. The CDR3 sequence: CASQAGGPSPYEQYF. The CDR3 region has the DNA TGTGCCAGCCAAGCGGGAGGGCCTTCCCCCTACGAGCAGTACTTC.

The rearrangement joins TRBV14 to TRBJ1-1; D is unresolved. The CDR3 sequence is 13 residues long. The V gene lost 4 bases and the J gene lost 7 bases, with 13 bases spanning the gap. Germline CDR1 SGHDN, CDR2 FVKESK. The CDR3 DNA sequence: TGTGCCAGCAGCCCTACCATTTGGGGTGAAGCTTTCTTT. Translated, it gives CASSPTIWGEAFF.

V and J are TRBV2 and TRBJ2-3; 11 bases fit TRBD2. The CDR3 consists of 14 residues. J was trimmed by 4 bases and V by 7 bases; bases with no gene match: 4. CDR1 is SNHLY, CDR2 FYNNEI, per germline. The CDR3 protein is CASITSGSSDTQYF. CDR3 in DNA: TGTGCCAGCATCACTAGCGGGAGCTCAGATACGCAGTATTTT.

This chain joins TRBV6-1 and TRBJ2-7; 7 bases line up with TRBD1. Germline CDR1 reads MNHNS; CDR2 reads SASEGT. Trimming removed 8 bases from V and 6 bases from J; junction bases left unmatched: 4. CDR3 size: 11 residues. The CDR3 nucleotides are TGTGCCAGCCAACAGGGGCCCGAGCAGTACTTC. It yields the protein CASQQGPEQYF.

This chain connects TRBV7-9 to TRBJ1-1; tentative D call: TRBD1 (5 bases). CDR3 length: 13 amino acids. CDR1 is SEHNR, CDR2 FQNEAQ, per germline (reference sequence). V dropped 1 base and J dropped 8 bases, with 11 bases sitting between them. The CDR3, as DNA: TGTGCCAGCAGCTTAGGGGGCATGGTCGAAGCTTTCTTT. It codes for CASSLGGMVEAFF.

The chain combines TRBV6-6 with TRBJ2-7; maybe TRBD2 (5 bases). The CDR3 has 13 amino acids. Trimming pared 8 bases from V and 4 bases from J, leaving 15 bases between. The germline gives CDR1 MNHNY, CDR2 SVGAGI (reference sequence). CDR3: CASAPRGGYEQYF. In DNA form, the CDR3 reads TGTGCCAGCGCCCCGCGAGGCGGGTACGAGCAGTACTTC.

This rearrangement joins TRBV12-3 or TRBV12-4 to TRBJ2-5, with 11 positions matching TRBD2. The trim removed 6 bases at V and 5 bases at J, leaving 8 bases unmatched. This CDR3 spans 15 amino acids. The CDR3 protein is CASRRTSGSRETQYF. For the CDR3, the DNA is TGTGCCAGCAGACGAACTAGCGGGAGTAGGGAGACCCAGTACTTC.

This chain links TRBV7-3 with TRBJ2-3; the D gene is possibly TRBD2 (5 bases). Germline CDR1 SGHTA, CDR2 FQGTGA. CDR3 length: 14 amino acids. The CDR3 region is CVSSRAERADTQYF. CDR3 in DNA: TGTGTTAGTAGCCGAGCGGAAAGGGCAGATACGCAGTATTTT.

The rearrangement uses TRBV20-1 and TRBJ2-1; D remains ambiguous. Trimming removed 1 base from V and 3 bases from J, with 10 bases in between. The CDR3 contains 14 residues. CDR1 DFQATT and CDR2 SNEGSKA come from the germline V gene (reference sequence). CDR3 DNA: TGCAGTGCTAGAGGGAACTTTGACTACAATGAGCAGTTCTTC. It specifies CSARGNFDYNEQFF.

The chain couples TRBV9 to TRBJ2-7, with TRBD1 identical over 7 bases. V dropped 3 bases and J dropped 9; count of bases not matched to a gene: 6. This CDR3 is built from 12 residues. The germline gives CDR1 SGDLS, CDR2 YYNGEE. CDR3 DNA: TGTGCCAGCAGCGAGGGGACAGAACGGCAGTACTTC. Translation: CASSEGTERQYF.

This chain links TRBV29-1 with TRBJ2-1; no clear D gene. V shed 7 bases and J shed 0 bases, with 16 bases lying between them. Germline V lookup: CDR1 SQVTM, CDR2 ANQGSEA. This CDR3 is 15 amino acids long. DNA for the CDR3: TGCAGCGGGATTTTGGCTGAGAGCTCCTACAATGAGCAGTTCTTC. This translates into CSGILAESSYNEQFF.

The chain joins TRBV3-1 to TRBJ2-3, with 7 nucleotides matching TRBD1. The CDR3 runs 16 residues. Trimming removed 1 base from V and 2 bases from J; junction bases left unmatched: 6. Germline CDR1 LGHDT, CDR2 YNNKEL (reference sequence). CDR3 amino acids: CASSQGDSSITDTQYF. DNA of the CDR3: TGTGCCAGCAGCCAAGGGGACAGTTCGATCACAGATACGCAGTATTTT.

The chain is built from TRBV12-3 or TRBV12-4 and TRBJ2-7; 7 nucleotides match TRBD1. The CDR3 consists of 15 residues. After removal of 2 bases from V and 6 bases from J, the junction contained 10 bases not matched to a gene. DNA of the CDR3: TGTGCCAGCAGTTTACTCAGGGGACAGAGTCGCGAGCAGTACTTC. Its translation: CASSLLRGQSREQYF.

The chain couples TRBV28 to TRBJ2-3, with no clear D. CDR3 length equals 14 residues. Germline CDR1 reads MDHEN; CDR2 reads SYDVKM. V was pared by 1 base and J by 4 bases, with 9 bases between. CDR3 nucleotide sequence: TGTGCCAGCAGTTTATCTTTGAATGCAGATACGCAGTATTTT. Residues: CASSLSLNADTQYF. The complete variable domain, with remaining parts taken from reference TRBV28 and TRBJ2-3, reads DVKVTQSSRYLVKRTGEKVFLECVQDMDHENMFWYRQDPGLGLRLIYFSYDVKMKEKGDIPEGYSVSREKKERFSLILESASTNQTSMYLCASSLSLNADTQYFGPGTRLTVL.

The V and J genes are TRBV6-5 and TRBJ1-2; no definite D call. The CDR3 runs 13 residues. V was clipped by 2 bases and J by 6 bases, with 10 bases between them. Per the germline V gene, CDR1 is MNHEY and CDR2 is SVGAGI. CDR3 bases: TGTGCCAGCAGTTACGAATTTACCCATGGCTACACCTTC. Encoded protein: CASSYEFTHGYTF.

The chain couples TRBV18 to TRBJ1-2, with D tentatively TRBD1 (5 bases). The CDR3 is 16 residues long. V lost 0 bases and J lost 4, with 15 bases in between. Germline V gene sequence: CDR1 KGHSH, CDR2 LQKENI. The CDR3 bases are TGTGCCAGCTCACCACCATTCGAGACAGACCTCTATGGCTACACCTTC. Protein product: CASSPPFETDLYGYTF.

This clonotype occurred once. The rearrangement joins TRBV29-1 to TRBJ2-7; the D gene could be TRBD1 or TRBD2 (6 bases each). Germline V gives CDR1 SQVTM, CDR2 ANQGSEA. The CDR3 extends over 13 amino acids. Trimming removed 8 bases at V and 4 bases at J, with 18 bases between. The CDR3, as DNA: TGCAGCACCCGAGAGGGGGGAGGATACGAGCAGTACTTC. Amino acid sequence: CSTREGGGYEQYF.

The J gene is TRBJ2-1, the V gene TRBV20-1; TRBD2 aligns across 11 bases. CDR1 and CDR2 from the germline V gene are DFQATT and SNEGSKA (reference sequence). This CDR3 spans 15 amino acids. V lost 0 bases, J lost 5 bases, and 3 bases stayed unmatched. The CDR3 protein is CSARELGLADNEQFF. The DNA for the CDR3 is TGCAGTGCTAGAGAGTTGGGACTAGCGGACAATGAGCAGTTCTTC.

This sequence joins TRBV7-9 and TRBJ1-1; no definite D call. Trimming left V 4 bases short and J 6 bases short, with 9 bases between. Germline V gene data show CDR1 as SEHNR and CDR2 as FQNEAQ (reference sequence). This CDR3 contains 12 residues. CDR3 nucleotides: TGTGCCAGCAGCTCCCTTGAGGCTGAAGCTTTCTTT. This sequence encodes CASSSLEAEAFF.

The rearrangement joins TRBV28 to TRBJ2-3, with a weak D call TRBD2 (6 bases). Trimming pared 6 bases from V and 1 base from J, leaving 17 bases between. From germline, CDR1 is MDHEN and CDR2 SYDVKM. The CDR3 sequence is 16 residues long. The DNA of the CDR3 is TGTGCCAGCAGGGCCCGGGGTAGCGGCCGCACAGATACGCAGTATTTT. This encodes CASRARGSGRTDTQYF.

This sequence joins TRBV6-5 and TRBJ1-4, with D possibly being TRBD1 (6 bases). CDR1 MNHEY and CDR2 SVGAGI come from the germline V gene. This CDR3 spans 16 amino acids. V was cut by 2 bases and J by 7 bases, with 17 bases left in between. The CDR3, as DNA: TGTGCCAGCAGTTACACCTCCCAGGGGTATGGTGAAAAACTGTTTTTT. Encoded protein: CASSYTSQGYGEKLFF.

CDR3 sequence reads: CASNTRRQLYNEQFF. The CDR3 DNA reads TGTGCCAGCAACACACGTCGCCAGCTCTACAATGAGCAGTTCTTC. This chain uses TRBV27 with TRBJ2-1; D is ambiguous. Germline loops: CDR1 MNHEY, CDR2 SMNVEV (reference sequence). There are 15 residues in the CDR3. Trimming took off 7 bases at V and 3 bases at J, with 16 bases between the two ends.

The CDR3 protein is CASSQVSAGDTQYF. CDR3 bases: TGTGCCAGCTCCCAAGTTTCCGCGGGAGATACGCAGTATTTT. The rearrangement links TRBV12-3 or TRBV12-4 to TRBJ2-3; possible D gene TRBD2, 5 bases. The CDR3 loop spans 14 amino acids. Between the trimmed V and J ends, which lost 8 bases and 5 bases, there was a span of 17 bases.

The chain carries TRBV28 and TRBJ1-3; D is unresolved. Germline CDR1 is MDHEN and CDR2 is SYDVKM. The CDR3 totals 15 residues. The V and J ends lost 2 bases and 0 bases respectively, with 8 bases between them. CDR3 sequence reads: CASSLQFTSGNTIYF. In DNA, the CDR3 is TGTGCCAGCAGTTTACAGTTTACCTCTGGAAACACCATATATTTT.

The V call is TRBV27, the J call TRBJ1-5; no clear D gene. V dropped 2 bases and J dropped 6 bases, with 29 bases sitting between them. The CDR3 runs 20 residues. Per germline, CDR1 MNHEY and CDR2 SMNVEV (reference sequence). The CDR3 region has the DNA TGTGCCAGCAGTTTAATCTCTCCTTCCGAGAGAATAAGGAATCGTCAGCCCCAGCATTTT. This gives the protein CASSLISPSERIRNRQPQHF.